The clone carrying this T cell receptor (beta chain) was counted ten times or more. The record originates from a study of T-cell reconstitution after alpha-beta-depleted transplantation in children. The TCRbeta library was prepared with unique molecular identifiers. TCRdb processed the PCR reads anew with MiXCR; each CDR3 protein has one entry. The sample includes about 24,000 distinct CDR3 sequences, approximately 11% of them seen just once. With 1 base removed from V and 11 bases from J, the gap between germline ends came to 18 bases. Looked up from germline, CDR1 is LGHNA and CDR2 is YSLEER. The CDR3 is 15 amino acids.

Material: PBMCs from the stem cell graft donor, obtained from the stem cell graft. The source of this sequence is a human donor who donated a stem cell graft to a child with chronic granulomatous disease. V gene TRBV4-3 combines with J gene TRBJ2-1; the D gene could be TRBD1 or TRBD2 (5 bases each). The CDR3 DNA reads TGCGCCAGCAGCCAAGCTTGGACCCAGAGGGGTAAGCAGTTCTTC. Translation: CASSQAWTQRGKQFF.